The sample holds a few counts of the clone carrying this T cell receptor (beta chain). The data originate from a study of T cells after yellow fever vaccination. TCRdb re-derived calls from the 5' RACE reads in MiXCR, one entry per CDR3 protein. Altogether 450,000 to 550,000 distinct CDR3 sequences are present, just over 20% being singletons, with the ten largest covering roughly a sixth. V was shortened by 3 bases and J by 2 bases, with 8 bases between the two germline ends. CDR1 and CDR2 from the germline V gene are SGHTA and FQGNSA. There are 14 residues in the CDR3. The chain has TRBV7-2 and TRBJ1-3; D is unresolved. This clonotype was sampled from a young man who received the YFV17D yellow fever vaccine. The sequencing used PBMCs, collected approximately 22 days after the first yellow fever vaccination. CDR3 coding DNA: TGTGCCAGCAGCTTTCCCTACCCTGGAAACACCATATATTTT. The encoded protein is CASSFPYPGNTIYF.